This is a list of T cell receptor beta chains from one sample in a study of blood T cell repertoires in COVID-19. Clones were read by immunoSEQ multiplex PCR, and TCRdb kept only the in-frame ones, dropping some. The sample lists 200,000 or so clones; more than 75% were seen once. Sequenced sample: PBMCs or T cells enriched from blood (not recorded which). These receptors were obtained from a young man in a cohort exposed to, infected with or recovered from COVID-19 (not recorded which). The CDR3 runs from the conserved cysteine through the conserved F or W. Each record gives: J gene, clone size, V gene, D gene, CDR3 protein, CDR3 DNA. D genes are given only for firm matches. Size is omitted from some rows. Given values are once, few, many or a class for expanded clones.

J: TRBJ2-1; size: -; V: TRBV28; D: TRBD2; CDR3: CASSFPTSGSHGEQFF; DNA: TGTGCCAGCAGTTTTCCCACTAGCGGGAGTCATGGTGAGCAGTTCTTC
J: TRBJ2-1; size: -; V: TRBV21-1; D: -; CDR3: CASSHTLAGANEQFF; DNA: TGTGCCAGCAGCCATACCCTAGCGGGAGCCAATGAGCAGTTCTTC
J: TRBJ2-2; size: -; V: TRBV5-1; D: -; CDR3: CASSLGAGSNTGELFF; DNA: TGCGCCAGCAGCTTGGGGGCAGGGTCGAACACCGGGGAGCTGTTTTTT
J: TRBJ1-5; size: -; V: TRBV19; D: -; CDR3: CASNSPNQPQHF; DNA: TGTGCCAGTAACTCTCCGAATCAGCCCCAGCATTTT
J: TRBJ2-3; size: once; V: TRBV29-1; D: TRBD2; CDR3: CSVTSGTDTQYF; DNA: TGCAGCGTTACTAGCGGCACAGATACGCAGTATTTT
J: TRBJ1-2; size: -; V: TRBV7-6; D: -; CDR3: CASSPGFVDYGYTF; DNA: TGTGCCAGCAGCCCAGGGTTCGTTGACTATGGCTACACCTTC
J: TRBJ1-2; size: -; V: TRBV7-9; D: -; CDR3: CASRGPEDYGYTF; DNA: TGTGCCAGCAGGGGCCCGGAAGACTATGGCTACACCTTC
J: TRBJ1-2; size: -; V: TRBV29-1; D: -; CDR3: CSVTTADYRNYGYTF; DNA: TGCAGCGTTACTACAGCGGATTATCGCAACTATGGCTACACCTTC
J: TRBJ2-1; size: once; V: TRBV28; D: TRBD2; CDR3: CASSLFDFGGRNYNEQFF; DNA: TGTGCCAGCAGTTTATTCGATTTTGGCGGGAGGAACTACAATGAGCAGTTCTTC
J: TRBJ1-1; size: -; V: TRBV6-6; D: TRBD1; CDR3: CASSYAQGAEAFF; DNA: TGTGCCAGCAGTTATGCCCAGGGGGCCGAAGCTTTCTTT
J: TRBJ2-1; size: -; V: TRBV9; D: TRBD2; CDR3: CASSVEAGGPREQFF; DNA: TGTGCCAGCAGCGTAGAAGCGGGAGGGCCTCGTGAGCAGTTCTTC
J: TRBJ2-1; size: once; V: TRBV9; D: TRBD2; CDR3: CASSADRTGTSDYNEQFF; DNA: TGTGCCAGCAGCGCCGACCGGACCGGGACTAGCGATTACAATGAGCAGTTCTTC
J: TRBJ1-3; size: -; V: TRBV24-1; D: -; CDR3: CATSGTGGGNTIYF; DNA: TGTGCCACCAGTGGGACCGGAGGGGGAAACACCATATATTTT
J: TRBJ1-3; size: -; V: TRBV4-3; D: -; CDR3: CASSPSTVSSGNTIYF; DNA: TGCGCCAGCAGCCCCTCCACTGTCTCCTCTGGAAACACCATATATTTT
J: TRBJ2-7; size: -; V: TRBV25-1; D: -; CDR3: CASSEYEKGDYEQYF; DNA: TGTGCCAGCAGTGAATATGAAAAGGGGGACTACGAGCAGTACTTC
J: TRBJ1-1; size: once; V: TRBV11-3; D: -; CDR3: CASSPSTDTEAFF; DNA: TGTGCCAGCAGCCCGTCCACAGACACTGAAGCTTTCTTT
J: TRBJ1-2; size: -; V: TRBV11-2; D: -; CDR3: CASSLAPRRGDYGYTF; DNA: TGTGCCAGCAGCTTAGCCCCAAGGAGGGGCGACTATGGCTACACCTTC
J: TRBJ1-1; size: -; V: TRBV6-2/TRBV6-3; D: -; CDR3: CASSYSDSGTEAFF; DNA: TGTGCCAGCAGTTACTCGGACAGCGGCACTGAAGCTTTCTTT
J: TRBJ2-1; size: -; V: TRBV6-6; D: TRBD2; CDR3: CASRGSGSSYNEQFF; DNA: TGTGCCAGCAGGGGCAGCGGGAGCTCCTACAATGAGCAGTTCTTC
J: TRBJ2-7; size: -; V: TRBV19; D: TRBD1; CDR3: CASSLRTGMLAGEQYF; DNA: TGTGCCAGTAGTCTACGGACAGGGATGTTGGCGGGCGAGCAGTACTTC